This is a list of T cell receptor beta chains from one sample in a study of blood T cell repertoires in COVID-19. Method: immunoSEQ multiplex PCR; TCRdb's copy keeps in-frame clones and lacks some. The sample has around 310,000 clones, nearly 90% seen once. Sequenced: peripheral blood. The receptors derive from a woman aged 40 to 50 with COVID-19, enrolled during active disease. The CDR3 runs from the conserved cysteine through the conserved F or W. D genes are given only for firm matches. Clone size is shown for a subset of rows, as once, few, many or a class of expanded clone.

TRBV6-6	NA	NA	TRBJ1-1	CASSDRSSMNTEAFF	TGTGCCAGCAGTGACAGGAGTTCCATGAACACTGAAGCTTTCTTT
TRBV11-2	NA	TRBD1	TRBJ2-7	CASSSSGQGLSYEQYF	TGTGCCAGCAGCTCGAGTGGACAGGGTTTGTCCTACGAGCAGTACTTC
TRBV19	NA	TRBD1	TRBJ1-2	CASTLQGDPKYGYTF	TGTGCCAGTACATTACAGGGGGATCCAAAATATGGCTACACCTTC
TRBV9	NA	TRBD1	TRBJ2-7	CASSARDSFSYERYF	TGTGCCAGCAGCGCCCGGGACAGCTTCTCCTACGAGCGGTACTTC
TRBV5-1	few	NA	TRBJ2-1	CASSLGGSPSYNEQFF	TGCGCCAGCAGCCTTGGTGGGAGCCCGTCCTACAATGAGCAGTTCTTC
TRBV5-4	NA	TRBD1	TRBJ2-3	CASSRDRGTQYF	TGTGCCAGCAGCCGGGACAGGGGGACGCAGTATTTT
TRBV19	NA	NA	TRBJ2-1	CASKIQGSSYNEQFF	TGTGCCAGTAAAATACAGGGCAGCTCCTACAATGAGCAGTTCTTC
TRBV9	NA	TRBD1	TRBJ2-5	CASSVLQTGKETQYF	TGTGCCAGCAGCGTCCTGCAGACAGGGAAAGAGACCCAGTACTTC
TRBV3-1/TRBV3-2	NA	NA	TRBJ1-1	CASSPLGGANTEAFF	TGTGCCAGCAGCCCCCTGGGGGGGGCGAACACTGAAGCTTTCTTT
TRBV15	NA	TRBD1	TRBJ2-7	CATSRPGTGSSYEQYF	TGTGCCACCAGCAGACCAGGGACAGGAAGCTCCTACGAGCAGTACTTC
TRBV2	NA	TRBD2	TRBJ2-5	CASSFGLAGVGVFGQETQYF	TGTGCCAGCAGTTTCGGACTAGCGGGAGTCGGAGTATTCGGCCAAGAGACCCAGTACTTC
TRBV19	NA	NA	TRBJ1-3	CASSDRAWGDTIYF	TGTGCCAGTTCGGACCGGGCGTGGGGAGACACCATATATTTT
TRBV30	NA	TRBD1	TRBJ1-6	CAWTWTGSTSPLHF	TGTGCCTGGACCTGGACAGGGAGTACTTCACCCCTCCACTTT
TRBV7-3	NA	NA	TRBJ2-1	CASSLKRGSGDEQFF	TGTGCCAGCAGCTTAAAGAGAGGGTCGGGCGATGAGCAGTTCTTC
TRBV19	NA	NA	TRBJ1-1	CASSTTWEGTEAFF	TGTGCCAGTAGTACCACTTGGGAGGGCACTGAAGCTTTCTTT
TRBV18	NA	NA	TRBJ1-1	CASSPLVNTEAFF	TGTGCCAGCTCACCTCTAGTGAACACTGAAGCTTTCTTT
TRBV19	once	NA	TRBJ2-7	CASSIGGQAYF	TGTGCCAGTAGTATAGGGGGACAAGCCTACTTC
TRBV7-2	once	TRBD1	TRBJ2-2	CASSRDRVNTGELFF	TGTGCCAGCAGCAGGGACAGGGTGAACACCGGGGAGCTGTTTTTT
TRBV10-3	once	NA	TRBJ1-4	CAISATGTGRITNEKLFF	TGTGCCATCAGTGCAACCGGGACGGGGAGGATCACTAATGAAAAACTGTTTTTT
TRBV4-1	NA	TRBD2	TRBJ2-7	CASSPGLAGNYEQYF	TGCGCCAGCAGCCCCGGACTAGCGGGAAACTACGAGCAGTACTTC
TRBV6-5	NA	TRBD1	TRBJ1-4	CASSYSGGATNEKLFF	TGTGCCAGCAGTTACTCAGGGGGCGCAACTAATGAAAAACTGTTTTTT
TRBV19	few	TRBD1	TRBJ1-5	CASSIPGQGARQPQHF	TGTGCCAGTAGTATCCCGGGACAGGGGGCGAGGCAGCCCCAGCATTTT
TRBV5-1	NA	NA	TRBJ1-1	CASSPRWGANTEAFF	TGCGCCAGCAGCCCCCGGTGGGGCGCGAACACTGAAGCTTTCTTT
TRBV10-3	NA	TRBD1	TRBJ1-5	CAISPQGALSAQPQHF	TGTGCCATCAGTCCACAGGGGGCTCTCTCTGCTCAGCCCCAGCATTTT
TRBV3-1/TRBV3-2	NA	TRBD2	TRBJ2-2	CASSHGGGNTGELFF	TGTGCCAGCAGCCACGGCGGGGGGAATACCGGGGAGCTGTTTTTT
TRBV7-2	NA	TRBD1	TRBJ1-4	CASSPGQGLEKLFF	TGTGCCAGCAGCCCGGGACAGGGCTTGGAAAAACTGTTTTTT
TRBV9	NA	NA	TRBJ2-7	CASSAAYEQYF	TGTGCCAGCAGCGCCGCCTACGAGCAGTACTTC
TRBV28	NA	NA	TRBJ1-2	CASSLNPTYYGYTF	TGTGCCAGCAGTTTAAACCCGACATACTATGGCTACACCTTC
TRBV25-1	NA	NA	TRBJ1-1	CASSRGATEAFF	TGTGCCAGCAGCCGAGGCGCCACTGAAGCTTTCTTT
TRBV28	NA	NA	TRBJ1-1	CASSLTGGKTEAFF	TGTGCCAGCAGTTTAACAGGCGGGAAGACTGAAGCTTTCTTT
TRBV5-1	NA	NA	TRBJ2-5	CASSFRAEGTQYF	TGCGCCAGCAGCTTTCGGGCAGAGGGGACCCAGTACTTC